This T cell receptor beta chain was sequenced in a study of PD-L1 blockade in urothelial cancer. Germline V lookup: CDR1 GTSNPN, CDR2 SVGIG (reference sequence). Trimming took 4 bases from V and 0 from J, leaving 10 bases between them. The CDR3 spans 14 residues. This table comes from immunoSEQ multiplex PCR, and its TCRdb copy is limited to in-frame clones, with some not included. The sample includes some 29,000 clones, around 90% of them seen just once. V usage is TRBV30 and J usage is TRBJ1-3; D is possibly TRBD1 (5 bases). The clonotype originates from a man aged 45 to 65 with urothelial cancer. The sequences come from PBMCs, collected around atezolizumab (anti-PD-L1) treatment. The chain's CDR3 is CAWMRGFSGNTIYF. Written as DNA, the CDR3 is TGTGCCTGGATGCGGGGGTTCTCTGGAAACACCATATATTTT.